This record looks at one T cell receptor (beta chain) sequence and its context. Its antigen is as yet unknown. Other DNA variants within this sample encode the same CDR3. Per the study methods: Junction-only sequences produced by ImmunoSEQ had no quality scores, so filtering differed. Clones were read by immunoSEQ multiplex PCR, and TCRdb kept only the in-frame ones, dropping some. Clone size and the V and J calls come from that table; the DNA yielded D and trimming. The sample includes hundreds of thousands of clones, around 73% of them seen just once. These data originate in a study of shared clonotypes between healthy human individuals. The V and J ends lost 1 base and 0 bases respectively, with 7 bases between them. CDR1 is GTSNPN, CDR2 SVGIG, per germline (reference sequence). This CDR3 comprises 14 residues. Study-wide findings and caveats: Among donors, clonotype sharing was expected to be affected by sequencing depth. On the whole, naive subsets had larger estimated richness than memory subsets had. Among a few donors, roughly 5% of naive CD4 clonotypes were found in common.

The sequencing sample was made of memory CD4+ T cells sorted from blood. Subset reported: CD45RA-negative fraction. The chain links TRBV30 to TRBJ1-3; no reliable D call. The origin of this receptor is a woman in her thirties in good health. The CDR3 protein is CAWSAGRSGNTIYF. The CDR3 DNA sequence: TGTGCCTGGAGTGCGGGCCGCTCTGGAAACACCATATATTTT.